The clone carrying this TCR beta chain was counted ten times or more. Its antigen remains unknown. The CDR3 end is not reached by the read, which stops 3 residues before it; the germline J gene fills it in. This sample was included in a study of T cell clonality in common variable immunodeficiency. Findings of the study overall: Compared with healthy controls, CVID subjects showed increased TCRbeta clonality, mostly in about a third.

Control and CVID samples contributed equal amounts of genomic DNA. The protocol was immunoSEQ multiplex PCR, while the TCRdb copy is restricted to in-frame clones and leaves out a portion. The table lists over 55,000 clones, with no singletons. Both groups were predominantly of Caucasian heritage. Each donor provided about 4.5 to 8.5 ml of heparinized whole blood. Germline CDR1 is SGHTA and CDR2 is FQGNSA. V lost 5 bases, J lost 5 bases, and 10 bases lay in between. This CDR3 has 13 amino acids. The TCR originated in a person aged 18 to 70 in good health. The chain carries TRBV7-2 and TRBJ2-1; D may be TRBD2 (5 bases). The sequenced sample consisted of peripheral blood mononuclear cells. The sequenced CDR3 bases are TGTGCCAGCAGCCCGCGAGCGGACAATGAG. Translation gives CASSPRADNE. The whole CDR3 sequence is CASSPRADNEQFF.